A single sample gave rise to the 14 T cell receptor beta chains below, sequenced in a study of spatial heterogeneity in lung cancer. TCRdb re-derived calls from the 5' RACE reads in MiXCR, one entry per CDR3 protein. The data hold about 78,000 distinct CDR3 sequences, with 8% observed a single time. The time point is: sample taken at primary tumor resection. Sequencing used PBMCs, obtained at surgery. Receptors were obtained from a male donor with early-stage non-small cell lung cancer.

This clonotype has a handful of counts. The CDR3 DNA sequence: TGTGCCAGCAGCCAGGGGCCCCCTGCCCGGACTGAAGCTTTCTTT. Translated, it gives CASSQGPPARTEAFF. The genes are TRBV14 and TRBJ1-1; D perhaps matches TRBD1 (5 bases). Per the germline V gene, CDR1 is SGHDN and CDR2 is FVKESK. V lost 3 bases to trimming and J lost 5 bases, with 16 bases between them. This CDR3 comprises 15 residues. Full variable domain (rest looked up from reference TRBV14 and TRBJ1-1): EAGVTQFPSHSVIEKGQTVTLRCDPISGHDNLYWYRRVMGKEIKFLLHFVKESKQDESGMPNNRFLAERTGGTYSTLKVQPAELEDSGVYFCASSQGPPARTEAFFGQGTRLTVV.

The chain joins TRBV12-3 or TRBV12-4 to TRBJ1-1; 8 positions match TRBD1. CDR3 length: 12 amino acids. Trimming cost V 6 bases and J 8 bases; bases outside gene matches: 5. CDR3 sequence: CASSTQGVEAFF. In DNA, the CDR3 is TGTGCCAGCAGCACACAGGGGGTGGAAGCTTTCTTT.

The CDR3 DNA is TGTGCCAGCAGTTTAAGTGGGAACACCGGGGAGCTGTTTTTT. Translated, it gives CASSLSGNTGELFF. This chain uses TRBV27 with TRBJ2-2, with D unclear. The CDR3 sequence is 14 residues long. With 2 bases removed from V and 1 base from J, the gap between germline ends came to 5 bases. Germline lookup yields CDR1 MNHEY and CDR2 SMNVEV (reference sequence).

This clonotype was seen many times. The CDR3 DNA reads TGTGCCATCAGTCCAAGCGGGAGCGATGAGCAGTTCTTC. As protein: CAISPSGSDEQFF. The chain combines TRBV10-3 with TRBJ2-1, with TRBD2 matching over 8 bases. The V segment lost 5 bases and the J segment 8 bases; nucleotides outside the gene matches: 5. Germline CDR1 and CDR2: ENHRY and SYGVKD. The CDR3 is made up of 13 amino acids.

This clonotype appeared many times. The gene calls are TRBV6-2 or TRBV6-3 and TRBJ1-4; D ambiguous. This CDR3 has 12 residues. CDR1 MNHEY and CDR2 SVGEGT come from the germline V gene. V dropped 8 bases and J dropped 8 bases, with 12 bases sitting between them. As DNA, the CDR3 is TGTGCCAGCTCCAACGGAGGGGAAAAACTGTTTTTT. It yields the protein CASSNGGEKLFF.

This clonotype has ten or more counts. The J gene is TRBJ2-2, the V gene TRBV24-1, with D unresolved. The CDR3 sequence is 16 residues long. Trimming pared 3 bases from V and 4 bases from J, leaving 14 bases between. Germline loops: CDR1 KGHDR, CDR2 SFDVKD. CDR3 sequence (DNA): TGTGCCACCAGTGATCCCGGGCCGGAGTCCACCGGGGAGCTGTTTTTT. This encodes CATSDPGPESTGELFF.

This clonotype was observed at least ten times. The CDR3 coding sequence is TGTGCCAGCAGCTCGCCTCTCTCTAGCGCCCTTTTGGACCTCACAGATACGCAGTATTTT. Translated: CASSSPLSSALLDLTDTQYF. This rearrangement joins TRBV7-8 to TRBJ2-3; tentative D call: TRBD2 (6 bases). Per the germline V gene, CDR1 is SGHVS and CDR2 is FQNEAQ. V dropped 4 bases and J dropped 2 bases, with 28 bases sitting between them. CDR3 length: 20 residues. Drawing the rest from reference TRBV7-8 and TRBJ2-3, the complete variable domain is GAGVSQSPRYKVAKRGQDVALRCDPISGHVSLFWYQQALGQGPEFLTYFQNEAQLDKSGLPSDRFFAERPEGSVSTLKIQRTQQEDSAVYLCASSSPLSSALLDLTDTQYFGPGTRLTVL.

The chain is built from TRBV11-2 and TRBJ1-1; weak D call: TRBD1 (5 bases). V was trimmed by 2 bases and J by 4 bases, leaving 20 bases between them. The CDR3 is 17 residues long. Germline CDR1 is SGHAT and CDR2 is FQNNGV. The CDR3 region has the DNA TGTGCCAGCAGCTTAAGTTTTGTCAGGGACCGGTTCACTGAAGCTTTCTTT. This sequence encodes CASSLSFVRDRFTEAFF.

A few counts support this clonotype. The CDR3 region is CASSFWANTEAFF. The CDR3 bases are TGTGCCAGCAGTTTTTGGGCGAACACTGAAGCTTTCTTT. The rearrangement links TRBV12-3 or TRBV12-4 to TRBJ1-1; no clear D. V lost 3 bases and J lost 1, with 6 bases in between. The CDR3 has 13 residues.

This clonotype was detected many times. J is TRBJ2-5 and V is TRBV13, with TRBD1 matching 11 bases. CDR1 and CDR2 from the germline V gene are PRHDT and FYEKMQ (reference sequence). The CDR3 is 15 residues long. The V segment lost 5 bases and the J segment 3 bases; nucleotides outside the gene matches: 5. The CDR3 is CASSRRTGGEETQYF. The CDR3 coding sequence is TGTGCCAGCAGCCGCCGGACAGGGGGCGAAGAGACCCAGTACTTC.

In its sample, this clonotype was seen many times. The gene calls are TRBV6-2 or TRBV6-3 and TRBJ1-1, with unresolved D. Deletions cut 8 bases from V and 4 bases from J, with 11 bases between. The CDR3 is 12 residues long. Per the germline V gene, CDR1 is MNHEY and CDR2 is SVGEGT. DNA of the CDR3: TGTGCCAGCTGGACCCGGGGCACTGAAGCTTTCTTT. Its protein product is CASWTRGTEAFF.

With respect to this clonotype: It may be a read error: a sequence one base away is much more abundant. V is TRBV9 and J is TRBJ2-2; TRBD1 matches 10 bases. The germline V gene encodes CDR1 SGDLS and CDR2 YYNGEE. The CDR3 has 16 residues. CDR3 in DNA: TGTGCCAGCAGCGTAAGACAGGGGGCCGGAACCGGGGAGCTGTCTTTT. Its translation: CASSVRQGAGTGELSF. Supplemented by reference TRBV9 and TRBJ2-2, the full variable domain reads DSGVTQTPKHLITATGQRVTLRCSPRSGDLSVYWYQQSLDQGLQFLIQYYNGEERAKGNILERFSAQQFPDLHSELNLSSLELGDSALYFCASSVRQGAGTGELSFGEGSRLTVL.

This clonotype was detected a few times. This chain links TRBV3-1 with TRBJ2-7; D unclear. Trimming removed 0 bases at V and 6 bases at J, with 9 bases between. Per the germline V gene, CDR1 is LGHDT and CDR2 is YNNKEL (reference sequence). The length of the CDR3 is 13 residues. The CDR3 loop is CASSQDPLPEQYF. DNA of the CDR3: TGTGCCAGCAGCCAAGATCCCTTGCCCGAGCAGTACTTC.

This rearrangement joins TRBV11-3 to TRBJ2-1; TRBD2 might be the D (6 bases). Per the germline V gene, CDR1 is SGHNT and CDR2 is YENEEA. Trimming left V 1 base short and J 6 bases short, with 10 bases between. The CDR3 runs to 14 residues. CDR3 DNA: TGTGCCAGCAGCTTAGGCGGGATTCTCAATGAGCAGTTCTTC. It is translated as CASSLGGILNEQFF.